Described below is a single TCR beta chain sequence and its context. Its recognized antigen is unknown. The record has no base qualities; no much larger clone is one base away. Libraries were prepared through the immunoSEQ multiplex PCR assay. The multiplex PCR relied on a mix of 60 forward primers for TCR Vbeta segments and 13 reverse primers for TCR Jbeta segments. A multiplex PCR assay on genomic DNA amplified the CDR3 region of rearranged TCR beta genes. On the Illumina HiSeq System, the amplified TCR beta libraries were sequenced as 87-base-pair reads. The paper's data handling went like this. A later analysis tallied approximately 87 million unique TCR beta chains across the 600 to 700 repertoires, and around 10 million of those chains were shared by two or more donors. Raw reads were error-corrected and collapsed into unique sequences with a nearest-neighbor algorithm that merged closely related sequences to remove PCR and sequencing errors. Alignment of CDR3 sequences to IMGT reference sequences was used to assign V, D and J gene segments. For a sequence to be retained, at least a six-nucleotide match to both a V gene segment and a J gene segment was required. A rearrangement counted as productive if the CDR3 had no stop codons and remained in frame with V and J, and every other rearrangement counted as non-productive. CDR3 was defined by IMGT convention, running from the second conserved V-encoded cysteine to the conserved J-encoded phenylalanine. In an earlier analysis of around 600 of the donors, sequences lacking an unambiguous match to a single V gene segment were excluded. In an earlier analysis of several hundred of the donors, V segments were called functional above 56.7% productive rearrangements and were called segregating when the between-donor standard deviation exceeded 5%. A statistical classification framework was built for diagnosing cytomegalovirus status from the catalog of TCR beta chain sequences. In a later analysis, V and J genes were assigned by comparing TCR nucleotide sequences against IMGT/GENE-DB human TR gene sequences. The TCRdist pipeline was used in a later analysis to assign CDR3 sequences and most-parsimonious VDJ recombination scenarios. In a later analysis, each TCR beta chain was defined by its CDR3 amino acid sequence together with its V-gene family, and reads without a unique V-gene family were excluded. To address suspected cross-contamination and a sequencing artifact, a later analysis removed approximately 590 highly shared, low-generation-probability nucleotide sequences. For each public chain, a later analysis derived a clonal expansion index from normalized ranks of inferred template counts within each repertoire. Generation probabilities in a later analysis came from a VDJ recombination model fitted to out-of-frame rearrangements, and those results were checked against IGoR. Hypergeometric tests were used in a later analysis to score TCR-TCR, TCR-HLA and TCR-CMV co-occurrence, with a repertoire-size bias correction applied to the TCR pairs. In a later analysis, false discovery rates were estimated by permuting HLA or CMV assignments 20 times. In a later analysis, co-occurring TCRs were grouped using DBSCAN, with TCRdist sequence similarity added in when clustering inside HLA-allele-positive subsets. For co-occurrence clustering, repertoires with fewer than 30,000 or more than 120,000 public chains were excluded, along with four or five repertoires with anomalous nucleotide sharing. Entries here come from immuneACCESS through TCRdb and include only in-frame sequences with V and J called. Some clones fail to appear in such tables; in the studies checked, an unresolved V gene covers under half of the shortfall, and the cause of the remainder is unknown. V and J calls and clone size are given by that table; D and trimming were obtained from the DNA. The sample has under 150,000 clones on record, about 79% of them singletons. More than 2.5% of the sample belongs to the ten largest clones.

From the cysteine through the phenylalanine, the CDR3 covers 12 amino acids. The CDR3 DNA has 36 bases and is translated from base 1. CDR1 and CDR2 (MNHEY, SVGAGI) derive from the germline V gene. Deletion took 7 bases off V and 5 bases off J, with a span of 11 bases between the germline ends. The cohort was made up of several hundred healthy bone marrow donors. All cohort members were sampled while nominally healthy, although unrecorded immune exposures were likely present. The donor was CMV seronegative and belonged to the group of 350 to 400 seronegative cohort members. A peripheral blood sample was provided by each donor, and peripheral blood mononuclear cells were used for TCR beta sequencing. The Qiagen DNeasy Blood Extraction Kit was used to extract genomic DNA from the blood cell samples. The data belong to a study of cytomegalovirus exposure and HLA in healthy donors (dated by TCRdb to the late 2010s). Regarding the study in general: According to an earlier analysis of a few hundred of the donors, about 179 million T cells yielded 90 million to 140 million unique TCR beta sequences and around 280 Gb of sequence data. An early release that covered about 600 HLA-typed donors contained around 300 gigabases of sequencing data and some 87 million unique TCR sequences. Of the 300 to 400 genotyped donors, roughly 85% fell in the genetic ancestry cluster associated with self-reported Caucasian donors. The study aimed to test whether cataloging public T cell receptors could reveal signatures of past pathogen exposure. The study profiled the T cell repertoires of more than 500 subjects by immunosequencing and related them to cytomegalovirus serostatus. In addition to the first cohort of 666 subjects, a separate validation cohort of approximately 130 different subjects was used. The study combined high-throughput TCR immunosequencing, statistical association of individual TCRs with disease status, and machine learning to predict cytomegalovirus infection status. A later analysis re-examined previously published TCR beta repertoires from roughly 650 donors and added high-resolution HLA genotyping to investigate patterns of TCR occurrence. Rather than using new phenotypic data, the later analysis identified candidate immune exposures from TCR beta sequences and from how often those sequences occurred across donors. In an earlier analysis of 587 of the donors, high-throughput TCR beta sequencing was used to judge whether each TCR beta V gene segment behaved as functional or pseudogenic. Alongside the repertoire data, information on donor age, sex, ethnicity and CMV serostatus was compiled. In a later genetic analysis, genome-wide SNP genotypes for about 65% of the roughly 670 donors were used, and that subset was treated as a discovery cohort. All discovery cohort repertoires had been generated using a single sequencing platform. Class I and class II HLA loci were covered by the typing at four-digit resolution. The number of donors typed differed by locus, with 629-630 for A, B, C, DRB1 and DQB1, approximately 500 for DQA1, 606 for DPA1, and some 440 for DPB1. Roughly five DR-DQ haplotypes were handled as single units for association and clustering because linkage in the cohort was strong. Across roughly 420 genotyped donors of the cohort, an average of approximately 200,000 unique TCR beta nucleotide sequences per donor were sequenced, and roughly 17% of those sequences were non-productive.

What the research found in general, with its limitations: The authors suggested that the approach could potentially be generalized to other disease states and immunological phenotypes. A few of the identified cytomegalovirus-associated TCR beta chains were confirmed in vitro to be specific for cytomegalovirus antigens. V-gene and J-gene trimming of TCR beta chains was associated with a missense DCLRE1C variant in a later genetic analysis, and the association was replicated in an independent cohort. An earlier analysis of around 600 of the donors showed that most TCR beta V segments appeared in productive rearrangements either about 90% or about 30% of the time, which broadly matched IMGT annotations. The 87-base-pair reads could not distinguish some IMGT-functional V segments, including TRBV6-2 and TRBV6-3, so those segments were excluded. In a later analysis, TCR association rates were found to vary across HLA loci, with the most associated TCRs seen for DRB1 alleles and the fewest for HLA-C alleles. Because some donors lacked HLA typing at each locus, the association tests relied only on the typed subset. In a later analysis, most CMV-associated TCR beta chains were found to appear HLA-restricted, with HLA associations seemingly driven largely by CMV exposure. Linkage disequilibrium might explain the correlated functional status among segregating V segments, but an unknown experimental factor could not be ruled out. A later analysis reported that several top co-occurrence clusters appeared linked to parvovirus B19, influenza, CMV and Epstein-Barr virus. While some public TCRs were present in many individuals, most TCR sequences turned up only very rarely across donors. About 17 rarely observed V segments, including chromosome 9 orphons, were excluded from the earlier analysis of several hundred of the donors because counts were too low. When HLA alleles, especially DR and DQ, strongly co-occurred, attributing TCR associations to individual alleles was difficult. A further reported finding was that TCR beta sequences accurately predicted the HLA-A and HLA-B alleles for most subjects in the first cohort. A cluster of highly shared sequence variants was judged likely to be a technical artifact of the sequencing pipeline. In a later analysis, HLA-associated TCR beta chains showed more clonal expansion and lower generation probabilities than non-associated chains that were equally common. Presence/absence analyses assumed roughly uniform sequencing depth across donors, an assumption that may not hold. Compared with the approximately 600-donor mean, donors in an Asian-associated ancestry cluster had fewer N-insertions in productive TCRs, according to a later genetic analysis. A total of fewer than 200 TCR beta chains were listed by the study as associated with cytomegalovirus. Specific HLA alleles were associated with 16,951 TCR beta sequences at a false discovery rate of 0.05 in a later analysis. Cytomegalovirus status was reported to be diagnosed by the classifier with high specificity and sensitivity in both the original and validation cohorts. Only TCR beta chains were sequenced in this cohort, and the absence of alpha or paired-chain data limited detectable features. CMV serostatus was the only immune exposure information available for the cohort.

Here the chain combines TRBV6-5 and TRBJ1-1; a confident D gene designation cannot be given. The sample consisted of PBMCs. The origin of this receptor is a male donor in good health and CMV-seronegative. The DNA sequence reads TGTGCCAGCACCCTGACCGGGACTGAAGCTTTCTTT. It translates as CASTLTGTEAFF.